A selection of T cell receptor beta chains follows, all from one sample in a study of blood T cell repertoires in COVID-19. The repertoire was sequenced with immunoSEQ multiplex PCR; TCRdb's copy has only in-frame clones and lacks some. The sample includes approximately 300,000 clones, more than 80% of them seen just once. Sequencing input: peripheral blood. The receptor set was obtained from a woman in her twenties or thirties with COVID-19, enrolled during active disease. CDR3s include the opening cysteine and the closing phenylalanine or tryptophan. D genes are given only for firm matches. Size is stated for part of the rows, as once, few or many counts, or as a class when the clone is expanded.

cdr3_length: 18
clone_size: .
d_call: TRBD2
v_call: TRBV27
j_call: TRBJ2-5
cdr3_aa: CASSRLGTSGSPRGTQYF
cdr3_nt: TGTGCCAGCAGTCGACTGGGGACTAGCGGGAGCCCCCGTGGGACCCAGTACTTC

cdr3_length: 15
clone_size: few
d_call: .
v_call: TRBV7-6
j_call: TRBJ2-7
cdr3_aa: CASSLAPGLDYEQYF
cdr3_nt: TGTGCCAGCAGCTTAGCGCCGGGACTTGACTACGAGCAGTACTTC

cdr3_length: 17
clone_size: .
d_call: TRBD1
v_call: TRBV11-2
j_call: TRBJ1-3
cdr3_aa: CASSLFLGTGGLNTIYF
cdr3_nt: TGTGCCAGCAGCTTATTCCTCGGGACAGGGGGCCTGAACACCATATATTTT

cdr3_length: 15
clone_size: .
d_call: TRBD2
v_call: TRBV19
j_call: TRBJ2-2
cdr3_aa: CASSISGRGTGELFF
cdr3_nt: TGTGCCAGTAGTATATCGGGGAGGGGCACCGGGGAGCTGTTTTTT

cdr3_length: 17
clone_size: .
d_call: TRBD2
v_call: TRBV27
j_call: TRBJ2-5
cdr3_aa: CASSLLSSGRAGETQYF
cdr3_nt: TGTGCCAGCAGTTTACTTTCTAGCGGGAGGGCCGGAGAGACCCAGTACTTC

cdr3_length: 14
clone_size: .
d_call: .
v_call: TRBV19
j_call: TRBJ1-1
cdr3_aa: CASSIWGVNTEAFF
cdr3_nt: TGTGCCAGTAGTATTTGGGGGGTGAACACTGAAGCTTTCTTT

cdr3_length: 18
clone_size: once
d_call: .
v_call: TRBV5-1
j_call: TRBJ1-5
cdr3_aa: CASLPRGNPSHSNQPQHF
cdr3_nt: TGCGCCAGCCTACCTAGGGGGAATCCTTCCCATAGCAATCAGCCCCAGCATTTT

cdr3_length: 15
clone_size: once
d_call: TRBD1
v_call: TRBV6-2/TRBV6-3
j_call: TRBJ2-1
cdr3_aa: CASSYSSGTGVEQFF
cdr3_nt: TGTGCCAGCAGTTACTCGAGCGGGACAGGGGTTGAGCAGTTCTTC

cdr3_length: 16
clone_size: .
d_call: .
v_call: TRBV7-3
j_call: TRBJ2-6
cdr3_aa: CASSLTGYSGANVLTF
cdr3_nt: TGTGCCAGCAGCTTGACAGGTTACTCTGGGGCCAACGTCCTGACTTTC

cdr3_length: 15
clone_size: .
d_call: .
v_call: TRBV19
j_call: TRBJ2-1
cdr3_aa: CASTVGRSSYNEQFF
cdr3_nt: TGTGCCAGTACGGTCGGGAGAAGCTCCTACAATGAGCAGTTCTTC

cdr3_length: 16
clone_size: .
d_call: .
v_call: TRBV6-5
j_call: TRBJ2-3
cdr3_aa: CASSSLWDGRSDTQYF
cdr3_nt: TGTGCCAGCAGTTCCCTGTGGGACGGGAGATCAGATACGCAGTATTTT

cdr3_length: 16
clone_size: once
d_call: .
v_call: TRBV7-8
j_call: TRBJ2-1
cdr3_aa: CASSLYREPVGNEQFF
cdr3_nt: TGTGCCAGCAGCTTATATCGGGAGCCCGTAGGTAATGAGCAGTTCTTC

cdr3_length: 11
clone_size: .
d_call: .
v_call: TRBV30
j_call: TRBJ2-5
cdr3_aa: CAWSSGETQYF
cdr3_nt: TGTGCCTGGAGTTCAGGGGAGACCCAGTACTTC

cdr3_length: 16
clone_size: .
d_call: TRBD2
v_call: TRBV5-1
j_call: TRBJ2-1
cdr3_aa: CASSPRTSGRYNEQFF
cdr3_nt: TGCGCCAGCAGCCCCCGGACTAGCGGGAGATACAATGAGCAGTTCTTC

cdr3_length: 14
clone_size: .
d_call: TRBD1
v_call: TRBV7-8
j_call: TRBJ1-4
cdr3_aa: CASSQGQGDEKLFF
cdr3_nt: TGTGCCAGCAGCCAAGGACAGGGGGATGAAAAACTGTTTTTT

cdr3_length: 17
clone_size: .
d_call: TRBD2
v_call: TRBV28
j_call: TRBJ2-3
cdr3_aa: CASSLWTSGTRGDTQYF
cdr3_nt: TGTGCCAGCAGTTTATGGACTAGCGGGACCCGGGGAGATACGCAGTATTTT

cdr3_length: 15
clone_size: .
d_call: .
v_call: TRBV19
j_call: TRBJ1-2
cdr3_aa: CASSIVDTGNYGYTF
cdr3_nt: TGTGCCAGTAGTATAGTTGACACAGGAAACTATGGCTACACCTTC

cdr3_length: 14
clone_size: .
d_call: .
v_call: TRBV28
j_call: TRBJ1-2
cdr3_aa: CATKVRTELYGYTF
cdr3_nt: TGTGCCACCAAGGTTAGGACAGAGCTCTATGGCTACACCTTC

cdr3_length: 19
clone_size: .
d_call: .
v_call: TRBV30
j_call: TRBJ1-6
cdr3_aa: CAWSVPLGLPSSYNSPLHF
cdr3_nt: TGTGCCTGGAGTGTACCTTTAGGACTCCCGAGCTCCTATAATTCACCCCTCCACTTT

cdr3_length: 14
clone_size: few
d_call: TRBD1
v_call: TRBV7-2
j_call: TRBJ1-2
cdr3_aa: CASSQRTGSAGYTF
cdr3_nt: TGTGCCAGCAGCCAACGGACAGGGTCGGCTGGCTACACCTTC

cdr3_length: 15
clone_size: few
d_call: .
v_call: TRBV7-6
j_call: TRBJ2-2
cdr3_aa: CASSSVAETTGELFF
cdr3_nt: TGTGCCAGCAGCTCCGTAGCGGAAACCACCGGGGAGCTGTTTTTT

cdr3_length: 13
clone_size: .
d_call: .
v_call: TRBV30
j_call: TRBJ1-3
cdr3_aa: CAWTQRFGNTIYF
cdr3_nt: TGTGCCTGGACCCAGAGGTTTGGAAACACCATATATTTT

cdr3_length: 11
clone_size: .
d_call: .
v_call: TRBV3-1/TRBV3-2
j_call: TRBJ2-3
cdr3_aa: CASLRGDTQYF
cdr3_nt: TGTGCCAGCCTCCGGGGAGATACGCAGTATTTT

cdr3_length: 16
clone_size: .
d_call: .
v_call: TRBV7-2
j_call: TRBJ1-5
cdr3_aa: CASSLAGQGSNQPQHF
cdr3_nt: TGTGCCAGCAGCTTAGCCGGGCAGGGGAGCAATCAGCCCCAGCATTTT

cdr3_length: 14
clone_size: .
d_call: .
v_call: TRBV9
j_call: TRBJ2-7
cdr3_aa: CASSVVGDQEEQYF
cdr3_nt: TGTGCCAGCAGCGTAGTCGGGGATCAGGAAGAGCAGTACTTC

cdr3_length: 13
clone_size: .
d_call: .
v_call: TRBV29-1
j_call: TRBJ2-3
cdr3_aa: CSVGASGTDTQYF
cdr3_nt: TGCAGCGTTGGGGCTAGCGGCACAGATACGCAGTATTTT

cdr3_length: 15
clone_size: .
d_call: .
v_call: TRBV5-1
j_call: TRBJ2-1
cdr3_aa: CASSLGGYRVAEQFF
cdr3_nt: TGCGCCAGCAGCTTGGGGGGATACAGGGTTGCTGAGCAGTTCTTC

cdr3_length: 14
clone_size: .
d_call: TRBD1
v_call: TRBV6-1
j_call: TRBJ1-4
cdr3_aa: CASSEDRGREKLFF
cdr3_nt: TGTGCCAGCAGTGAAGACAGGGGTCGAGAAAAACTGTTTTTT

cdr3_length: 14
clone_size: .
d_call: .
v_call: TRBV25-1
j_call: TRBJ1-4
cdr3_aa: CASSERGTNEKLFF
cdr3_nt: TGTGCCAGCAGTGAAAGGGGTACTAATGAAAAACTGTTTTTT

cdr3_length: 14
clone_size: .
d_call: .
v_call: TRBV30
j_call: TRBJ1-2
cdr3_aa: CAWSVHQGIYGYTF
cdr3_nt: TGTGCCTGGAGTGTACATCAGGGGATCTATGGCTACACCTTC

cdr3_length: 14
clone_size: .
d_call: .
v_call: TRBV3-1/TRBV3-2
j_call: TRBJ1-2
cdr3_aa: CASSQLGGFRGYTF
cdr3_nt: TGTGCCAGCAGCCAGCTGGGGGGTTTCCGCGGCTACACCTTC

cdr3_length: 14
clone_size: .
d_call: .
v_call: TRBV27
j_call: TRBJ2-3
cdr3_aa: CASSSRTDTDTQYF
cdr3_nt: TGTGCCAGCAGTTCCCGGACAGACACAGATACGCAGTATTTT

cdr3_length: 16
clone_size: .
d_call: TRBD2
v_call: TRBV10-3
j_call: TRBJ2-1
cdr3_aa: CAISGSASGSKNEQFF
cdr3_nt: TGTGCCATCAGTGGTTCGGCTAGCGGGAGCAAGAATGAGCAGTTCTTC

cdr3_length: 16
clone_size: .
d_call: TRBD1
v_call: TRBV28
j_call: TRBJ1-1
cdr3_aa: CASSLGTGTGDTEAFF
cdr3_nt: TGTGCCAGCAGTTTAGGGACCGGCACAGGGGACACTGAAGCTTTCTTT

cdr3_length: 16
clone_size: once
d_call: TRBD1
v_call: TRBV7-9
j_call: TRBJ1-4
cdr3_aa: CASSPTETGWGGKLFF
cdr3_nt: TGTGCCAGCAGCCCCACCGAGACAGGGTGGGGAGGAAAACTGTTTTTT

cdr3_length: 14
clone_size: .
d_call: TRBD1
v_call: TRBV19
j_call: TRBJ1-1
cdr3_aa: CASIKQGAGAEAFF
cdr3_nt: TGTGCCAGTATCAAACAGGGGGCCGGAGCTGAAGCTTTCTTT

cdr3_length: 15
clone_size: .
d_call: .
v_call: TRBV14
j_call: TRBJ1-6
cdr3_aa: CASSQEAQALRLLHF
cdr3_nt: TGTGCCAGCAGCCAAGAAGCACAGGCTCTAAGACTCCTCCACTTT